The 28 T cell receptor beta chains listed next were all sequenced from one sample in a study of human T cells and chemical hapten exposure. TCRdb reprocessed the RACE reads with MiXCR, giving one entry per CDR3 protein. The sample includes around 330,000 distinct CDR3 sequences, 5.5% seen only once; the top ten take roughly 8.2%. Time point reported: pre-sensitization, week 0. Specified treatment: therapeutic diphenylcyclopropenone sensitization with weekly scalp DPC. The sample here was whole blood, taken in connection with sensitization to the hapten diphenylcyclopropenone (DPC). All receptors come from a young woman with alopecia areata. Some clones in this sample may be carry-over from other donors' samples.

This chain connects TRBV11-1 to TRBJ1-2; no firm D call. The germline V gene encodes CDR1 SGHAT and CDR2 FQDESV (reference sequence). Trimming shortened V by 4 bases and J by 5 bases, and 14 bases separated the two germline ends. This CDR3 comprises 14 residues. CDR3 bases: TGTGCCAGCAGCTCCGGGGAAACGGGTTATGGCTACACCTTC. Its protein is CASSSGETGYGYTF.

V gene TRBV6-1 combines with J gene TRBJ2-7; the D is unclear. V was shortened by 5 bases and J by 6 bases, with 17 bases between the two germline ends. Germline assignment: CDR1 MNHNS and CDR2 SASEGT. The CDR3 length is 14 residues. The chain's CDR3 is CASSLRGRSGEQYF. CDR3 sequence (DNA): TGTGCCAGCAGTCTCCGCGGCAGGTCCGGCGAGCAGTACTTC.

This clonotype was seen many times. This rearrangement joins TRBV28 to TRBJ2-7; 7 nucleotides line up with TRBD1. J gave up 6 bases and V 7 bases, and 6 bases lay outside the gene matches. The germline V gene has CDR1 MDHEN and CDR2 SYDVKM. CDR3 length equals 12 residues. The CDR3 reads CASTVTGREQYF. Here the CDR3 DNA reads TGTGCCAGCACCGTGACAGGGCGCGAGCAGTACTTC.

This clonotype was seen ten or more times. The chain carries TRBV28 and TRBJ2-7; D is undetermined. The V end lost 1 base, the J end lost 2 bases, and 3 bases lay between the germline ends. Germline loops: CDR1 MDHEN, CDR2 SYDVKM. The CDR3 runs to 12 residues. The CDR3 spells CASSLSAYEQYF. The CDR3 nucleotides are TGTGCCAGCAGTTTATCGGCCTACGAGCAGTACTTC. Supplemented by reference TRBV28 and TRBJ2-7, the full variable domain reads DVKVTQSSRYLVKRTGEKVFLECVQDMDHENMFWYRQDPGLGLRLIYFSYDVKMKEKGDIPEGYSVSREKKERFSLILESASTNQTSMYLCASSLSAYEQYFGPGTRLTVT.

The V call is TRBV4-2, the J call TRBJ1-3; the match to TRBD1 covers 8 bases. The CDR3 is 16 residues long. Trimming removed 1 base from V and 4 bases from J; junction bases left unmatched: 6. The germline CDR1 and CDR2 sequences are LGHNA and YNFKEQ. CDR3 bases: TGTGCCAGCAGCCAAGCTCAGGGGGCGTCCGGAAACACCATATATTTT. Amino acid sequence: CASSQAQGASGNTIYF.

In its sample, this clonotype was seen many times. Here the CDR3 DNA reads TGCAGTGCTACGGGGAGGGGACAGGGAGGCGAAAAACTGTTTTTT. Protein product: CSATGRGQGGEKLFF. The rearrangement uses TRBV20-1 and TRBJ1-4, with 9 bases identical to TRBD1. CDR1 is DFQATT and CDR2 is SNEGSKA in the germline V gene (reference sequence). The CDR3 runs 15 residues. V lost 4 bases and J lost 8; bases outside the gene matches: 11.

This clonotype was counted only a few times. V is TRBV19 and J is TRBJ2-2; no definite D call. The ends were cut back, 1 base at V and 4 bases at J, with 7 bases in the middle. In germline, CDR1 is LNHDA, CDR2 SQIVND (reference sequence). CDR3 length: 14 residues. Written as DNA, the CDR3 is TGTGCCAGTAGTATAGGGGGATCCACCGGGGAGCTGTTTTTT. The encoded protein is CASSIGGSTGELFF.

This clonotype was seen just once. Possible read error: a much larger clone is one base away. The CDR3 reads CASSLGSINYGHTF. CDR3 nucleotide sequence: TGTGCCAGCAGCTTAGGTTCCATTAACTATGGCCACACCTTC. The chain couples TRBV7-2 to TRBJ1-2, with D hard to call. In germline, CDR1 is SGHTA, CDR2 FQGNSA. The CDR3 contains 14 residues. The full variable domain, rest sourced from reference TRBV7-2 and TRBJ1-2, is GAGVSQSPSNKVTEKGKDVELRCDPISGHTALYWYRQSLGQGLEFLIYFQGNSAPDKSGLPSDRFSAERTGGSVSTLTIQRTQQEDSAVYLCASSLGSINYGHTFGSGTRLTVV.

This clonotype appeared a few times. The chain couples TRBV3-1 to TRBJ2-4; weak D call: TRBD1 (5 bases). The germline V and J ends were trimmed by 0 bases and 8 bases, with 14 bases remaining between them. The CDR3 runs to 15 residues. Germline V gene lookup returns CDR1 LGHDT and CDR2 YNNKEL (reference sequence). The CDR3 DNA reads TGTGCCAGCAGCCAAGAGGCAGGGTATGTGGACATTCAGTACTTC. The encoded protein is CASSQEAGYVDIQYF.

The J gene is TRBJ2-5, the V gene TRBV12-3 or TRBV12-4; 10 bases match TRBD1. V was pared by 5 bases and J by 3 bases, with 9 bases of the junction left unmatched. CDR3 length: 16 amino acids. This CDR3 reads CASSPHLGQGEETQYF. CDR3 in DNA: TGTGCCAGCAGTCCGCACTTAGGACAGGGGGAAGAGACCCAGTACTTC.

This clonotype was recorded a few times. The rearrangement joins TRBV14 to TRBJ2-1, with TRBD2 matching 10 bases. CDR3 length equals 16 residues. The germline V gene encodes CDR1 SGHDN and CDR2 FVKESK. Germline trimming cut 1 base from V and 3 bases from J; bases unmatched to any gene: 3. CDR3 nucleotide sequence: TGTGCCAGCAGCCAAGGGACTAGCGGTATCTACAATGAGCAGTTCTTC. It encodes CASSQGTSGIYNEQFF.

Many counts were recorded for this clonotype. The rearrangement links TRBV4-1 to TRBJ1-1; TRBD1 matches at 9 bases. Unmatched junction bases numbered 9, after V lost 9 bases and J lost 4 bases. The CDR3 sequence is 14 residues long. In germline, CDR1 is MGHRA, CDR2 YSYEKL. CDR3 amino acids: CASSSRDRATEAFF. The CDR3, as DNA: TGCGCCAGTTCCTCCCGGGACAGGGCCACTGAAGCTTTCTTT.

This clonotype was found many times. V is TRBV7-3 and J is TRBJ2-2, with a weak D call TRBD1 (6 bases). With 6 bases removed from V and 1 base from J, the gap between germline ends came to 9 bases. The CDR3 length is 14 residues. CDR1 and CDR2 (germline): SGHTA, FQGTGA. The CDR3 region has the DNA TGTGCCAGCAGGACGACAGGGAACACCGGGGAGCTGTTTTTT. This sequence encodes CASRTTGNTGELFF.

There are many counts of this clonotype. The CDR3 nucleotides are TGCGCCAGCAGCCAAGGTTCGACAGGTCGCGGCACAGATACGCAGTATTTT. Protein: CASSQGSTGRGTDTQYF. The V gene is TRBV4-3, the J gene TRBJ2-3; D possibly corresponds to TRBD1 (6 bases). Germline V gene sequence: CDR1 LGHNA, CDR2 YSLEER. Trimming left V 1 base short and J 1 base short, with 15 bases between. This CDR3 is built from 17 residues.

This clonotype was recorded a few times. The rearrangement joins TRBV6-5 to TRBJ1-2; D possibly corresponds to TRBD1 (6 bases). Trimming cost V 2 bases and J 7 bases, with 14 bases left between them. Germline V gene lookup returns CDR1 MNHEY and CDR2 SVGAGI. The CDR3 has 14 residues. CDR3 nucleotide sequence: TGTGCCAGCAGTTACGGCCGGACAGCCGGTGGCTACACCTTC. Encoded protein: CASSYGRTAGGYTF.

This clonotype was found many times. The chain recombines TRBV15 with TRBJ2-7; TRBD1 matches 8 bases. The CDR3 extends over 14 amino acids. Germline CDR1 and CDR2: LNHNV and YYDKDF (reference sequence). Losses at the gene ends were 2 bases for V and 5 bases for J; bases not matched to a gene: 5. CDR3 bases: TGTGCCACCAGCAGATCTGGACAGGGAGACGAGCAGTACTTC. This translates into CATSRSGQGDEQYF.

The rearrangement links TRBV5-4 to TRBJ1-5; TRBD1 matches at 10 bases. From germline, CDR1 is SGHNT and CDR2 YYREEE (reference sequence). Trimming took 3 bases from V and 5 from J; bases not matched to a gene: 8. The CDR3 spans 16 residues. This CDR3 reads CASSSTGTGVDQPQHF. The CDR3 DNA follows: TGTGCCAGCAGCTCTACCGGGACAGGGGTCGATCAGCCCCAGCATTTT.

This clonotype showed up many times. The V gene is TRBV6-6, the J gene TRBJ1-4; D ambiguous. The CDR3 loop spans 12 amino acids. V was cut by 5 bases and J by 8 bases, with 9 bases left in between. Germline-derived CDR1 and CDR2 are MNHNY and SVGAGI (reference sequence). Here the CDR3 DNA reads TGTGCCAGCAGTCCCCCACTGGAAAAACTGTTTTTT. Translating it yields CASSPPLEKLFF.

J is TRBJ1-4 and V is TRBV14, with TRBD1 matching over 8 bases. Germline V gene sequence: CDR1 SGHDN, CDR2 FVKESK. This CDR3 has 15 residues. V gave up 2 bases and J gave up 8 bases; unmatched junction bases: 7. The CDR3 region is CASSQRTGTGEKLFF. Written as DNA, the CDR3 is TGTGCCAGCAGCCAACGGACAGGGACTGGAGAAAAACTGTTTTTT.

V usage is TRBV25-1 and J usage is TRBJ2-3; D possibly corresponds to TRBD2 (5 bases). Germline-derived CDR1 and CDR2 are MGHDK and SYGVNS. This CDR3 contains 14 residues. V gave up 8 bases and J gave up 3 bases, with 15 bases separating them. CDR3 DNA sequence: TGTGCCAGCTGGACGGGGTCTAAGACAGATACGCAGTATTTT. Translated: CASWTGSKTDTQYF.

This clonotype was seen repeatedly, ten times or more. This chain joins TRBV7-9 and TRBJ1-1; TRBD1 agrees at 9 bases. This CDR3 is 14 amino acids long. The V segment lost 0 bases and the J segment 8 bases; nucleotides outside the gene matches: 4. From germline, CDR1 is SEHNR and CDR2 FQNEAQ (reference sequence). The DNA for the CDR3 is TGTGCCAGCAGCTTAGCGGGACAGGGCTTGGAAGCTTTCTTT. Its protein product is CASSLAGQGLEAFF.

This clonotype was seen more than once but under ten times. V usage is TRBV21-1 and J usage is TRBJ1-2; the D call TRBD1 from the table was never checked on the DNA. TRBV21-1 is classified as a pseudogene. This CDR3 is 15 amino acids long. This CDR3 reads CASSPRTGTNYGYTF. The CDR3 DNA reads TGTGCCAGCAGCCCACGGACAGGGACTAACTATGGCTACACCTTC.

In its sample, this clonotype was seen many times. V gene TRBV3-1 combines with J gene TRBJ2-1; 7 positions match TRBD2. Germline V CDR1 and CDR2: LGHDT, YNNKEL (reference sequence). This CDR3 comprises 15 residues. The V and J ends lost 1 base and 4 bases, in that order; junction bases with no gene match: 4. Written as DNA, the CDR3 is TGTGCCAGCAGCCAAGGGTTTAGCGGGTACAATGAGCAGTTCTTC. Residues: CASSQGFSGYNEQFF.

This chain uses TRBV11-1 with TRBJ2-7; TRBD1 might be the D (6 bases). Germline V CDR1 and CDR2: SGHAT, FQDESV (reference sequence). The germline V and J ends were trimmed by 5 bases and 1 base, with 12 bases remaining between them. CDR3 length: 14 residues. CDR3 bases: TGTGCCAGCAGCCCGTGGACAGTTTCCTACGAGCAGTACTTC. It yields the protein CASSPWTVSYEQYF.

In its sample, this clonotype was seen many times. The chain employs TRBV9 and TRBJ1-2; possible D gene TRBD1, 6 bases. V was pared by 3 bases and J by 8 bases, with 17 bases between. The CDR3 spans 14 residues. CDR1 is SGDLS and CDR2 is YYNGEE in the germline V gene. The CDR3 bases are TGTGCCAGCAGCGGAGGACAGCCAACGGGGGGCTACACCTTC. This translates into CASSGGQPTGGYTF. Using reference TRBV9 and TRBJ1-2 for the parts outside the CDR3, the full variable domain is DSGVTQTPKHLITATGQRVTLRCSPRSGDLSVYWYQQSLDQGLQFLIQYYNGEERAKGNILERFSAQQFPDLHSELNLSSLELGDSALYFCASSGGQPTGGYTFGSGTRLTVV.

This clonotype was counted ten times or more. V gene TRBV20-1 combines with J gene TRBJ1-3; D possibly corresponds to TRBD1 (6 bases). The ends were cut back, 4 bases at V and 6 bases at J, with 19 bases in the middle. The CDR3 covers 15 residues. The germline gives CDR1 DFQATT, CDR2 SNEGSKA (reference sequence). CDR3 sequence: CSAMPGGSPLNTIYF. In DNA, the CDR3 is TGCAGTGCTATGCCTGGGGGCTCCCCTCTAAACACCATATATTTT.

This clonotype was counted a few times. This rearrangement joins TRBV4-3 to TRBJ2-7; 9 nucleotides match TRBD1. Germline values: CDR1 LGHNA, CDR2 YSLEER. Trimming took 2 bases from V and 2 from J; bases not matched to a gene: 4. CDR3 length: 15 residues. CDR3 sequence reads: CASSQLQGAPYEQYF. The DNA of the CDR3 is TGCGCCAGCAGCCAATTACAGGGGGCCCCCTACGAGCAGTACTTC.

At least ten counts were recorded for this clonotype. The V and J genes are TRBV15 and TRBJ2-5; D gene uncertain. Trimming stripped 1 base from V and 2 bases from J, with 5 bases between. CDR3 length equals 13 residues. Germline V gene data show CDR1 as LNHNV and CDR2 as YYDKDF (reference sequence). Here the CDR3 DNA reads TGTGCCACCAGCAGAGGGGGTCAAGAGACCCAGTACTTC. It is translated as CATSRGGQETQYF.